The present T cell receptor beta chain was sequenced within a study of blood T cell repertoires in COVID-19. As for the study in general: The United States, Italy and Spain provided the acute and convalescent COVID-19 samples. The cDNA or gDNA used as material had been derived from T cells, B-cell-depleted T cells, or PBMCs.

Study processing details: Reference gene primer amplification gave nucleated cell count estimates. The table came from immunoSEQ multiplex PCR; TCRdb's copy has only in-frame clones and leaves some out. V and J calls plus clone size are reproduced from that table; the DNA served to infer D and trimming. The table has about 300,000 clones, 88% seen once. Followed over time, Seattle patients had been enrolled while infection was active. Germline V lookup: CDR1 SGHAT, CDR2 FQNNGV. The CDR3 consists of 16 residues. Trimming took 10 bases from V and 5 from J, leaving 23 bases between them. The sequenced sample was peripheral blood. This receptor was identified in a woman aged 25 to 39 with COVID-19, enrolled during active disease. The chain carries TRBV11-2 and TRBJ2-2, with TRBD2 as a possible D gene (6 bases). CDR3 sequence: CAIPRVAGSYTGELFF. CDR3 bases: TGTGCCATCCCCCGGGTCGCGGGGAGCTATACCGGGGAGCTGTTTTTT.